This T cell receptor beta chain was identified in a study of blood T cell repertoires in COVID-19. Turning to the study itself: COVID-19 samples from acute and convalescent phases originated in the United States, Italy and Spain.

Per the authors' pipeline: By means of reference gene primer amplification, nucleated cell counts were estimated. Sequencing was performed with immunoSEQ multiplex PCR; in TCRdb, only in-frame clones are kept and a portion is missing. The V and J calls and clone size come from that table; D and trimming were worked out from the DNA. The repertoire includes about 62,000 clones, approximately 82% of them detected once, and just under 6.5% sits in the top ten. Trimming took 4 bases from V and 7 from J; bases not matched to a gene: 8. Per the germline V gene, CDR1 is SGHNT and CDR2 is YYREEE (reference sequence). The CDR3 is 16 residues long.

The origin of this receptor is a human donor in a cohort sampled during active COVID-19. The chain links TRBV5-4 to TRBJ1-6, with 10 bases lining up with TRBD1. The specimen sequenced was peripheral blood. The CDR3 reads CASSPPPGQGNSPLHF. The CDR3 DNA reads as TGTGCCAGCAGCCCACCCCCGGGACAGGGGAATTCACCCCTCCACTTT.